Sequencing of this TCR beta chain was carried out in a study of CD8 T cells in ankylosing spondylitis. Regarding the study as a whole: Reportedly, disease-linked clones are significantly enriched in ankylosing spondylitis patients' matched synovial fluid. Blood from ankylosing spondylitis patients appeared to carry a characteristic eight-variant TCR beta motif.

TCRdb analysed the 5' RACE reads with MiXCR anew, one entry per CDR3 protein. The data contain around 280,000 distinct CDR3 sequences, around 20% of them seen just once; the ten biggest clones take up around 7.8%. This clonotype was detected a few times. What it binds is unknown. V lost 11 bases and J 4 bases, leaving 17 bases between the germline ends. Germline V gene data show CDR1 as MDHEN and CDR2 as SYDVKM. The CDR3 totals 13 residues. The origin of this receptor is a male donor with ankylosing spondylitis or in good health (not recorded which). The chain recombines TRBV28 with TRBJ1-2; no reliable D call. Material: blood, either unsorted or a sorted T cell fraction (not recorded which). This chain's CDR3 is CAVENAFGYGYTF. In DNA form, the CDR3 reads TGTGCCGTAGAGAACGCCTTCGGCTATGGCTACACCTTC.